These T cell receptor beta chains were read from a single sample in a study of cytomegalovirus exposure and HLA in healthy donors. Measured with immunoSEQ multiplex PCR; TCRdb has only the in-frame clones, and not every one. The sample comprises about 160,000 clones, roughly 78% of which are singletons, and 3.1% rests with the top ten. Sequenced material: PBMCs. Receptors originate from a woman between 40 and 55 years old in good health and CMV-seronegative. CDR3s include the opening cysteine and the closing phenylalanine or tryptophan. D genes are given only for firm matches. Clone size is not always given. Where it is, it says once, few, many or a class for expanded clones.

j_call v_call d_call clone_size cdr3_aa cdr3_nt
TRBJ2-5 TRBV2 - - CASSYDQAQYF TGTGCCTCCTCCTATGACCAGGCCCAGTACTTC
TRBJ2-2 TRBV28 TRBD2 - CASSFGLASTGELFF TGTGCCAGCAGTTTTGGACTAGCCTCGACCGGGGAGCTGTTTTTT
TRBJ1-2 TRBV2 - - CASSEGRSGNYGYTF TGTGCCAGCAGTGAAGGCCGGTCGGGTAACTATGGCTACACCTTC
TRBJ1-3 TRBV7-9 TRBD1 once CASSSGQGSHTIYF TGTGCCAGCAGTTCTGGACAGGGCAGTCACACCATATATTTT
TRBJ1-2 TRBV27 - - CASSLDGNYGYTF TGTGCCAGCAGTTTAGACGGGAACTATGGCTACACCTTC
TRBJ2-7 TRBV5-1 - - CASSSQDWNYEQYF TGCGCCAGCAGCTCCCAGGACTGGAATTACGAGCAGTACTTC
TRBJ1-4 TRBV6-6 TRBD1 - CASSYVQGGAEKLFF TGTGCCAGCAGTTACGTGCAGGGGGGCGCAGAAAAACTGTTTTTT
TRBJ2-7 TRBV18 TRBD1 - CASSRTGPTYEQYF TGTGCCAGCTCCCGGACAGGGCCAACCTACGAGCAGTACTTC
TRBJ1-6 TRBV2 TRBD1 - CASFRDRSSPLHF TGTGCCAGCTTCCGGGACAGGTCCTCACCCCTCCACTTT
TRBJ1-3 TRBV18 - - CASSPESSGNTIYF TGTGCCAGCTCACCGGAGAGCTCTGGAAACACCATATATTTT
TRBJ1-2 TRBV12-5 - - CASGLPEGGNGYTF TGTGCTAGTGGTTTGCCAGAGGGGGGGAATGGCTACACCTTC
TRBJ1-2 TRBV4-1 TRBD1 - CASSPTGTDEHYGYTF TGCGCCAGCAGCCCAACCGGGACAGATGAACACTATGGCTACACCTTC
TRBJ2-5 TRBV4-1 TRBD2 - CASSQPLAGGQETQYF TGCGCCAGCAGCCAGCCTCTAGCGGGGGGGCAGGAGACCCAGTACTTC
TRBJ2-3 TRBV19 TRBD2 - CASSIRGTSGGGTQYF TGTGCCAGTAGTATCCGAGGGACTAGCGGGGGAGGTACGCAGTATTTT
TRBJ2-2 TRBV15 - - CATRLRGTLNTGELFF TGTGCCACCAGGCTTAGAGGGACTCTGAACACCGGGGAGCTGTTTTTT
TRBJ1-5 TRBV18 TRBD1 - CASSLTGFNQPQHF TGTGCCAGCTCGCTGACAGGGTTCAATCAGCCCCAGCATTTT
TRBJ1-3 TRBV18 - few CASSPLTSGPGNTIYF TGTGCCAGCTCACCACTTACTTCAGGGCCTGGAAACACCATATATTTT
TRBJ1-1 TRBV29-1 - - CSAGQAVVSAFF TGCAGCGCTGGGCAGGCCGTCGTTTCAGCTTTCTTT
TRBJ1-2 TRBV11-2 - - CASSEMGTNTGGYTF TGTGCCAGCAGCGAGATGGGCACTAACACGGGGGGCTACACCTTC
TRBJ2-7 TRBV9 - few CASSATTSSEQYF TGTGCCAGCAGCGCCACTACTAGCAGCGAGCAGTACTTC
TRBJ2-7 TRBV7-8 - - CASSLVGGQYF TGTGCCAGCAGCTTAGTGGGGGGGCAGTACTTC
TRBJ1-5 TRBV27 - few CASSILGAGANQPQHF TGTGCCAGCAGTATCCTCGGGGCAGGGGCTAATCAGCCCCAGCATTTT
TRBJ1-1 TRBV7-9 - - CSSSTREGTEAFF TGTTCCAGCAGCACGCGAGAGGGAACTGAAGCTTTCTTT
TRBJ1-6 TRBV5-1 - - CASSPNRDERSPLHF TGCGCCAGCAGCCCGAACAGGGACGAGCGTTCACCCCTCCACTTT
TRBJ2-1 TRBV7-9 - - CASSRTPDSLYNEQFF TGTGCCAGCAGCCGAACGCCCGACAGCCTTTACAATGAGCAGTTCTTC
TRBJ1-1 TRBV6-5 TRBD1 - CASRNPGQGSAEAFF TGTGCCAGCAGGAATCCGGGACAGGGAAGTGCTGAAGCTTTCTTT
TRBJ1-3 TRBV5-4 TRBD1 - CASSLGTGLTSGNTIYF TGTGCCAGCAGCTTGGGGACAGGACTTACCTCTGGAAACACCATATATTTT
TRBJ1-5 TRBV5-1 TRBD1 few CASSPGQNSNQPQHF TGCGCCAGCAGCCCGGGACAGAATAGCAATCAGCCCCAGCATTTT
TRBJ2-7 TRBV6-1 TRBD2 - CASSLAGGSYEQYF TGTGCCAGCAGCCTTGCGGGGGGCTCCTACGAGCAGTACTTC
TRBJ1-2 TRBV2 TRBD1 - CASSEYPGGDYGYTF TGTGCCAGCAGTGAATATCCAGGGGGCGACTATGGCTACACCTTC
TRBJ2-7 TRBV13 TRBD1 - CASSGEDRGQIYEQYF TGTGCCAGCAGCGGCGAGGACAGGGGGCAGATTTACGAGCAGTACTTC
TRBJ2-5 TRBV7-6 TRBD2 - CASRLAAGETQYF TGTGCCAGCCGACTAGCGGCGGGTGAGACCCAGTACTTC
TRBJ2-4 TRBV28 TRBD1 - CASSLSDRGIVKNIQYF TGTGCCAGCAGTTTATCGGACAGGGGGATTGTCAAAAACATTCAGTACTTC
TRBJ1-5 TRBV6-1 TRBD1 many CASSESRQGDQPQHF TGTGCCAGCAGTGAATCTCGGCAGGGGGATCAGCCCCAGCATTTT
TRBJ2-7 TRBV2 TRBD1 - CASTVGTGAEQYF TGTGCCAGCACGGTGGGGACAGGAGCCGAGCAGTACTTC
TRBJ1-6 TRBV6-1 - - CASQLLGRGNSPLHF TGTGCCAGCCAACTGCTGGGCAGGGGTAATTCACCCCTCCACTTT
TRBJ1-5 TRBV4-1 TRBD1 few CASSPRTGKNNQPQHF TGCGCCAGCAGCCCCCGGACAGGGAAGAACAATCAGCCCCAGCATTTT
TRBJ1-1 TRBV18 TRBD1 - CASSPRLQGAHKNTEAFF TGTGCCAGCTCACCTAGGCTACAGGGGGCTCACAAAAACACTGAAGCTTTCTTT
TRBJ1-2 TRBV29-1 TRBD1 - CSVEDHRDRGIHF TGCAGCGTTGAAGATCACCGGGACAGAGGAATCCACTTC
TRBJ2-3 TRBV4-1 - - CASSHPPDRSASTDTQYF TGCGCCAGCAGCCACCCACCCGACAGATCCGCTAGCACAGATACGCAGTATTTT
TRBJ1-2 TRBV7-9 TRBD1 few CASSIWTGNANYGYTF TGTGCCAGCAGCATCTGGACAGGGAACGCTAACTATGGCTACACCTTC
TRBJ1-2 TRBV7-9 TRBD1 - CASSPGQGAGYGYTF TGTGCCAGCAGCCCGGGACAGGGGGCCGGCTATGGCTACACCTTC
TRBJ1-5 TRBV6-5 TRBD1 - CASSRTGRNQPQHF TGTGCCAGCAGCAGGACAGGGCGCAATCAGCCCCAGCATTTT
TRBJ2-6 TRBV4-1 - - CASSQTQGETGANVLTF TGCGCCAGCAGCCAAACACAAGGGGAAACTGGGGCCAACGTCCTGACTTTC
TRBJ1-1 TRBV7-9 - - CASSFVRGSLFMNTEAFF TGTGCCAGCAGCTTCGTAAGGGGTTCCTTGTTCATGAACACTGAAGCTTTCTTT
TRBJ2-3 TRBV18 TRBD2 once CASSPGLAEIGDTQYF TGTGCCAGCTCACCGGGACTAGCGGAAATCGGAGATACGCAGTATTTT
TRBJ1-1 TRBV12-5 - - CASGLVHGGRTEAFF TGTGCTAGTGGTTTGGTCCACGGGGGGCGAACTGAAGCTTTCTTT
TRBJ2-7 TRBV15 TRBD1 - CATSRNRGDDEQYF TGTGCCACCAGCAGGAACAGGGGAGACGACGAGCAGTACTTC
TRBJ2-3 TRBV11-2 - - CASSLNKGTDTQYF TGTGCCAGCAGCTTAAACAAGGGGACAGATACGCAGTATTTT
TRBJ2-2 TRBV6-5 - - CASSFNRENTGELFF TGTGCCAGCAGTTTCAACAGGGAGAACACCGGGGAGCTGTTTTTT
TRBJ1-6 TRBV10-2 TRBD1 - CASSRQGIDSPLHF TGCGCCAGCAGTAGACAGGGGATAGATTCACCCCTCCACTTT
TRBJ1-1 TRBV5-1 - few CASSLAAGPVHTEAFF TGCGCCAGCAGCTTGGCCGCGGGTCCCGTTCACACTGAAGCTTTCTTT
TRBJ1-2 TRBV7-9 - - CSSSSQRLGYTF TGTTCCAGCAGCTCCCAGAGACTTGGCTACACCTTC
TRBJ1-2 TRBV9 - - CASRPLGHTRYTF TGTGCCAGCAGGCCCTTGGGACACACAAGGTACACCTTC
TRBJ2-7 TRBV18 - once CASSPPSGQFHEQYF TGTGCCAGCTCACCACCGTCGGGTCAATTCCACGAGCAGTACTTC